One and the same sample provided the 11 T cell receptor beta chains below, sequenced in a study of blood T cell repertoires in COVID-19. Some clones are missing from TCRdb's copy, which holds only in-frame ones; the method was immunoSEQ multiplex PCR. The repertoire includes 250,000 to 300,000 clones, about 89% of them detected once, and 1.5% sits in the top ten. Sequences were obtained from peripheral blood. The receptor set was obtained from a woman between 35 and 50 years old who had recovered from COVID-19.

The chain recombines TRBV2 with TRBJ1-4; tentative D call: TRBD1 (6 bases). Germline loops: CDR1 SNHLY, CDR2 FYNNEI. The CDR3 spans 15 residues. Trimming left V 6 bases short and J 1 base short, with 12 bases between. CDR3 residues: CASRANRVTNEKLFF. The CDR3 DNA follows: TGTGCCAGCAGGGCAAACAGGGTAACTAATGAAAAACTGTTTTTT. Using reference TRBV2 and TRBJ1-4 for the parts outside the CDR3, the full variable domain is EPEVTQTPSHQVTQMGQEVILRCVPISNHLYFYWYRQILGQKVEFLVSFYNNEISEKSEIFDDQFSVERPDGSNFTLKIRSTKLEDSAMYFCASRANRVTNEKLFFGSGTQLSVL.

V gene TRBV5-5 combines with J gene TRBJ2-3; a weak D match, TRBD1 (6 bases). The CDR3 length is 17 residues. Trimming cost V 0 bases and J 6 bases, with 20 bases left between them. Germline V gene lookup returns CDR1 SGHKS and CDR2 YYEKEE (reference sequence). Here the CDR3 DNA reads TGTGCCAGCAGCTTGGTAGGGGGTCTCGCCCTGGGGGATACGCAGTATTTT. Protein: CASSLVGGLALGDTQYF. Full variable domain (remainder filled in from reference TRBV5-5 and TRBJ2-3): DAGVTQSPTHLIKTRGQQVTLRCSPISGHKSVSWYQQVLGQGPQFIFQYYEKEERGRGNFPDRFSARQFPNYSSELNVNALLLGDSALYLCASSLVGGLALGDTQYFGPGTRLTVL.

The gene calls are TRBV2 and TRBJ1-1, with D tentatively TRBD1 (5 bases). Germline CDR1 is SNHLY and CDR2 is FYNNEI. This CDR3 has 11 residues. V dropped 6 bases and J dropped 10 bases, with 12 bases sitting between them. The CDR3 here is CASRRQGGAFF. The CDR3 DNA is TGTGCCAGCAGAAGGCAGGGAGGAGCTTTCTTT.

The CDR3 here is CASSPRGYEQYF. The CDR3 nucleotides read TGTGCCAGCAGCCCGAGAGGCTACGAGCAGTACTTC. This chain connects TRBV7-8 to TRBJ2-7; no firm D call. Germline assignment: CDR1 SGHVS and CDR2 FQNEAQ. V was shortened by 5 bases and J by 3 bases, with 8 bases between the two germline ends. The CDR3 has 12 residues.

V gene TRBV5-6 combines with J gene TRBJ2-1; D ambiguous. Deletions cut 4 bases from V and 8 bases from J, with 13 bases between. CDR3 length equals 13 residues. Germline CDR1 and CDR2: SGHDT and YYEEEE. The CDR3 here is CASSPVFGDEQFF. The DNA of the CDR3 is TGTGCCAGCAGCCCAGTCTTTGGAGATGAGCAGTTCTTC.

The chain combines TRBV7-9 with TRBJ2-3; 7 nucleotides line up with TRBD2. CDR3 length: 16 residues. Germline assignment: CDR1 SEHNR and CDR2 FQNEAQ (reference sequence). The V segment lost 0 bases and the J segment 5 bases; nucleotides outside the gene matches: 8. The CDR3 region has the DNA TGTGCCAGCAGCTTAGCAGGGCGGGGGAGAGGAGATACGCAGTATTTT. Amino acid sequence: CASSLAGRGRGDTQYF.

V gene TRBV10-3 combines with J gene TRBJ2-7; possibly TRBD2 for D (5 bases). The CDR3 is 14 amino acids. With 2 bases removed from V and 6 bases from J, the gap between germline ends came to 14 bases. CDR1 is ENHRY, CDR2 SYGVKD, per germline. The CDR3 loop is CAISETNDGSEQYF. The CDR3 nucleotides read TGTGCCATCAGTGAGACCAACGATGGGAGCGAGCAGTACTTC.

The chain couples TRBV3-1 (or the pseudogene TRBV3-2) to TRBJ1-3, with D unresolved. The germline V and J ends were trimmed by 3 bases and 0 bases, with 12 bases remaining between them. From germline, CDR1 is LGHDT and CDR2 YNNKEL (reference sequence). The CDR3 loop spans 16 amino acids. CDR3 DNA: TGTGCCAGCAGCCAGACTTCCGGTATCTCTGGAAACACCATATATTTT. Translated: CASSQTSGISGNTIYF.

This clone was found a few times. The chain joins TRBV3-1 (or the pseudogene TRBV3-2) to TRBJ1-2; 9 nucleotides line up with TRBD1. Germline trimming cut 1 base from V and 5 bases from J; bases unmatched to any gene: 2. The CDR3 length is 14 residues. The V gene's germline CDR1 is LGHDT and CDR2 YNNKEL (reference sequence). CDR3 amino acids: CASSQGGTGYGYTF. The CDR3 coding sequence is TGTGCCAGCAGCCAAGGAGGGACAGGGTATGGCTACACCTTC.

The chain recombines TRBV5-1 with TRBJ2-3; a possible D gene is TRBD1 (6 bases). V gave up 0 bases and J gave up 6 bases, with 14 bases separating them. The CDR3 length is 15 residues. Per germline, CDR1 SGHRS and CDR2 YFSETQ. The CDR3 nucleotides are TGCGCCAGCAGCTTGGGGGACAACAAGGTGGATACGCAGTATTTT. Its translation is CASSLGDNKVDTQYF.

The gene calls are TRBV9 and TRBJ1-6; weak D call: TRBD1 (5 bases). V lost 4 bases, J lost 7 bases, and 15 bases lay in between. The CDR3 covers 15 residues. Germline CDR1 and CDR2: SGDLS and YYNGEE. The CDR3, as DNA: TGTGCCAGCAGCCCATGGGGCCATGGGAATTCACCCCTCCACTTT. It translates to CASSPWGHGNSPLHF.